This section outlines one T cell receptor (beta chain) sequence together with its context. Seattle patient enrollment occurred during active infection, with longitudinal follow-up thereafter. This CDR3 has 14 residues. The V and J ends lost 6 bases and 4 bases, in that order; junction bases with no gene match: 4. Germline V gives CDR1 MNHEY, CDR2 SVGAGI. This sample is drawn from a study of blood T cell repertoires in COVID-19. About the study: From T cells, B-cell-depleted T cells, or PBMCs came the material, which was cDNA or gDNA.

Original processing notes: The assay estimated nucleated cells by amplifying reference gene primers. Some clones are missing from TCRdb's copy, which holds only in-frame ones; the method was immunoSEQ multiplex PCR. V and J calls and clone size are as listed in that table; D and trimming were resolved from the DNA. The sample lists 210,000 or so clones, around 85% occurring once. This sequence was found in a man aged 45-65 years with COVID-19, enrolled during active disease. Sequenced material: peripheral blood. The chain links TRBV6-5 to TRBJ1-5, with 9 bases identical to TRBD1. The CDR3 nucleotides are TGTGCCAGCAGAGCGACAGGGGGGAATCAGCCCCAGCATTTT. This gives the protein CASRATGGNQPQHF.